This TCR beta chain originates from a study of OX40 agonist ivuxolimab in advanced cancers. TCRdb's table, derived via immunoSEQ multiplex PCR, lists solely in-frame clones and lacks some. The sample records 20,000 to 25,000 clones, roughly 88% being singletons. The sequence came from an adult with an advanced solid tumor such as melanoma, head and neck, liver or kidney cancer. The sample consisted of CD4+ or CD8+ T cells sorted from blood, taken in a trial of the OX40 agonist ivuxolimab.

CDR3 loop: CASSPRGQPITRANYGYTF. The DNA for the CDR3 is TGTGCCAGCAGCCCCCGAGGACAGCCTATTACCAGAGCTAACTATGGCTACACCTTC. V and J are TRBV7-8 and TRBJ1-2, with D perhaps matching TRBD1 (6 bases). The CDR3 has 19 residues. Trimming took off 5 bases at V and 0 bases at J, with 25 bases between the two ends. The germline CDR1 and CDR2 sequences are SGHVS and FQNEAQ. Supplemented by reference TRBV7-8 and TRBJ1-2, the full variable domain reads GAGVSQSPRYKVAKRGQDVALRCDPISGHVSLFWYQQALGQGPEFLTYFQNEAQLDKSGLPSDRFFAERPEGSVSTLKIQRTQQEDSAVYLCASSPRGQPITRANYGYTFGSGTRLTVV.